This T cell receptor (beta chain) was found in a study of T cells after yellow fever vaccination (dated by TCRdb to between 2018 and 2021). Background for the entire study: The SMART-Seq v4 Ultra Low Input RNA kit was used to prepare libraries from fractions with low cell numbers. Blood was collected at multiple timepoints before and after primary and secondary immunization, and bulk PBMC replicates and cell subsets were isolated. Two healthy male donors made up the cohort, one aged 18 to 29 years and the other aged 30 to 40 years. Bulk TCR alpha and beta repertoires were sequenced longitudinally to track T-cell clones before and after primary and booster YFV17D yellow fever vaccination.

TCR cDNA was synthesized by 5'RACE template switching, through which a universal primer site and unique molecular identifiers were introduced. Priming of cDNA synthesis was performed from both the TCR alpha and TCR beta constant segments. Library amplification used two PCR steps, and the second PCR step added sample barcodes and sequencing adapters. Sequencing of libraries was done on Illumina HiSeq 2500 (2x100 bp) or NovaSeq (2x150 bp). On the study's bioinformatics: Reads were demultiplexed and collapsed into UMI consensus sequences with MIGEC, and V(D)J alignment was performed with MiXCR. Using edgeR on replicate PBMC samples, clonotypes were called vaccine-responding if FDR was below 0.01 and the log2 fold change was above 5 up to day 15. Bulk clonotypes were assigned CD4 or CD8 identity according to which sequenced CD4 or CD8 repertoire held them at higher abundance. Clones were called with MiXCR by TCRdb after fastp trimmed the public reads at Q25, and only in-frame beta chains were retained. Here each entry gathers all rows of one CDR3 protein and keeps the most common genes and DNA. The V and J calls here are based on TCRdb, not the publication. Present in this sample are 300,000 or so distinct CDR3 sequences, 10% to 15% of which were seen just once. The top ten clonotypes cover about 0.54% of the sample.

Study-wide findings and limitations: After the booster, most clones that had expanded after primary vaccination were detected again (approximately 97% of CD4 and around nine tenths of CD8), suggesting broad maintenance of memory. Only a couple of donors were included in the study, so the extent to which the findings can be generalized is limited. Computational filtering was required because FACS-sorted repertoires could contain abundant contaminating clonotypes from the bulk population. A small share of clonotypes occurred in both CD4 and CD8 compartments, likely arising from convergent recombination. The secondary T-cell response was weaker than the primary response but faster, peaking on day 5 instead of day 15.

As for this clonotype: Its antigen is currently not known. Base qualities are not provided; no much larger clone lies one nucleotide away.

The germline V gene encodes CDR1 SGHRS and CDR2 YFSETQ. V loses 1 base of germline sequence and J loses 5 bases, and the interval between the two ends is 13 bases. The CDR3 numbers 15 residues from cysteine through phenylalanine. This entry keeps only the CDR3 DNA: 45 bases, framed from base 1. The treatment or condition label on this specimen signifies: live attenuated yellow fever vaccine strain. A standard Ficoll-Paque protocol was used to isolate PBMCs from peripheral blood. Dynabeads CD4 and CD8 positive selection kits were used to isolate CD4 and CD8 T-cell fractions. RNA was extracted with TriZol from bulk PBMCs, CD4 and CD8 fractions, and dextramer-positive and dextramer-negative fractions.

The TCR comes from a young man who received the YFV17D yellow fever vaccine. Here the sequenced sample was CD4+ T cells sorted from PBMCs, taken 45 days after the yellow fever booster vaccination. The V gene is TRBV5-1 and the J gene is TRBJ2-1; TRBD1 might be the D gene, on 6 matching bases. The nucleotide sequence is given as TGCGCCAGCAGCTTGCTCCCGACAGGCAACAATGAGCAGTTCTTC. This yields the protein CASSLLPTGNNEQFF.